This T cell receptor beta chain came from a study of T cells after yellow fever vaccination. Each CDR3 protein is one row after TCRdb ran MiXCR on the 5' RACE reads. The repertoire holds around 250,000 distinct CDR3 sequences, with less than 8.5% as singletons. The CDR3 contains 15 residues. V was pared by 5 bases and J by 6 bases, with 5 bases of the junction left unmatched. In germline, CDR1 is SGHTA, CDR2 FQGNSA. This clonotype occurred many times. The chain links TRBV7-2 to TRBJ2-2, with 11 bases matching TRBD2. The source is a man aged 30-40 years who received the YFV17D yellow fever vaccine. The sequencing here drew on CD4+ T cells sorted from PBMCs, taken 15 days after the yellow fever booster vaccination. The CDR3 coding sequence is TGTGCCAGCAGCCGAAGACTAGCGGGGCCCGGGGAGCTGTTTTTT. It encodes CASSRRLAGPGELFF.